What follows are 29 T cell receptor beta chains derived from one specimen sequenced in a study of CD8+CD57+ T cells in acquired aplastic anemia. The template used for profiling TCR beta VDJ and CDR3 was genomic DNA. TCRdb called the reads again in MiXCR, with one record for every CDR3 protein. The sample lists under 200,000 distinct CDR3 sequences, roughly 45% occurring once. The sample comprised sorted CD4+, CD8+, or CD8+CD57+ T cells (not recorded which) from PBMCs. Receptor source: a human donor in good health.

CDR3 region: CASSFDISQNTEAFF. The CDR3 DNA sequence: TGTGCCAGCAGTTTCGACATATCGCAGAACACTGAAGCTTTCTTT. The gene calls are TRBV2 and TRBJ1-1; D unresolved. The ends were cut back, 5 bases at V and 1 base at J, with 14 bases in the middle. The length of the CDR3 is 15 residues. Germline V CDR1 and CDR2: SNHLY, FYNNEI.

This clonotype has at least ten counts. This chain connects TRBV2 to TRBJ2-3, with D tentatively TRBD1 or TRBD2 (6 bases each). The V gene's germline CDR1 is SNHLY and CDR2 FYNNEI. With 2 bases removed from V and 2 bases from J, the gap between germline ends came to 14 bases. CDR3 length: 16 amino acids. CDR3 nucleotide sequence: TGTGCCAGCAGTGAAATGGGGGGCCGCTACACAGATACGCAGTATTTT. Translation gives CASSEMGGRYTDTQYF.

This chain joins TRBV27 and TRBJ2-7; D possibly matches TRBD1 or TRBD2 (7 bases each). V lost 6 bases to trimming and J lost 2 bases, with 14 bases between them. Germline assignment: CDR1 MNHEY and CDR2 SMNVEV (reference sequence). The CDR3 consists of 14 residues. The CDR3 sequence: CASSLRGGAYEQYF. For the CDR3, the DNA is TGTGCCAGCAGCCTCAGGGGGGGGGCCTACGAGCAGTACTTC.

This clonotype has a count of ten or more. The J gene is TRBJ1-5, the V gene TRBV20-1; D gene unclear. V dropped 2 bases and J dropped 0 bases, with 8 bases sitting between them. Germline V CDR1 and CDR2: DFQATT, SNEGSKA (reference sequence). This CDR3 comprises 14 residues. CDR3 region: CSARTVYSNQPQHF. CDR3 bases: TGCAGTGCTAGAACAGTTTATAGCAATCAGCCCCAGCATTTT.

There are many counts of this clonotype. The chain combines TRBV10-1 with TRBJ2-1; 11 nucleotides agree with TRBD2. V was pared by 2 bases and J by 5 bases, with 8 bases of the junction left unmatched. The CDR3 totals 17 residues. CDR1 is WNHNN and CDR2 is SYGVQD in the germline V gene (reference sequence). CDR3 in amino acids: CASSEPLSGGADNEQFF. The CDR3 DNA reads TGCGCCAGCAGTGAGCCCCTTAGCGGGGGGGCCGACAATGAGCAGTTCTTC.

J is TRBJ1-2 and V is TRBV7-2, with D possibly matching TRBD1 (5 bases). The CDR3 length is 15 residues. CDR1 is SGHTA and CDR2 is FQGNSA in the germline V gene. Trimming shortened V by 2 bases and J by 2 bases, and 12 bases separated the two germline ends. CDR3 DNA: TGTGCCAGCAGCTTAACCGGGACCCCCAACTATGGCTACACCTTC. Protein: CASSLTGTPNYGYTF.

This clonotype has a single count. The chain uses TRBV29-1 and TRBJ2-2; D is unclear. CDR3 size: 15 residues. The germline gives CDR1 SQVTM, CDR2 ANQGSEA. Trimming took off 8 bases at V and 3 bases at J, with 19 bases between the two ends. The CDR3 loop reads CSPRAYFRYTGELFF. The CDR3, as DNA: TGCAGCCCCCGGGCGTACTTTCGGTACACCGGGGAGCTGTTTTTT.

This chain links TRBV7-9 with TRBJ1-2, with D uncertain. This CDR3 spans 12 amino acids. Germline-derived CDR1 and CDR2 are SEHNR and FQNEAQ (reference sequence). The V end lost 1 base, the J end lost 8 bases, and 8 bases lay between the germline ends. CDR3 coding DNA: TGTGCCAGCAGCTTAGGCCAGCAGGGCTACACCTTC. Protein: CASSLGQQGYTF.

This clonotype was observed a few times. This may be a read error: a much more frequent sequence differs by one nucleotide. This chain uses TRBV11-1 with TRBJ2-1; TRBD1 agrees at 8 bases. CDR1 and CDR2 from the germline V gene are SGHAT and FQDESV (reference sequence). V was clipped by 5 bases and J by 0 bases; unmatched bases: 12. This CDR3 spans 18 amino acids. The CDR3 DNA reads as TGTGCCAGCAGCAACGGGGGACAGGTGGTCAGCTCCTACAATGAGCAGTTCTTC. Translating gives CASSNGGQVVSSYNEQFF.

There are many counts of this clonotype. The V call is TRBV10-3, the J call TRBJ2-3, with TRBD2 matching over 7 bases. J was trimmed by 2 bases and V by 5 bases; bases with no gene match: 4. The CDR3 runs to 14 residues. The germline V gene encodes CDR1 ENHRY and CDR2 SYGVKD. CDR3 in DNA: TGTGCCATCAGTTTGCTAGCGGACACAGATACGCAGTATTTT. Its protein product is CAISLLADTDTQYF.

This clonotype was counted many times. The chain carries TRBV11-1 and TRBJ1-3; 7 nucleotides align to TRBD1. The CDR3 covers 17 residues. Germline lookup yields CDR1 SGHAT and CDR2 FQDESV (reference sequence). V lost 5 bases and J lost 0; bases outside the gene matches: 10. The CDR3 nucleotides are TGTGCCAGCAGCCCATATTGGGGACAGACCTCTGGAAACACCATATATTTT. This codes for CASSPYWGQTSGNTIYF. Based on the CDR3 plus reference TRBV11-1 and TRBJ1-3, the full variable domain is EAEVAQSPRYKITEKSQAVAFWCDPISGHATLYWYRQILGQGPELLVQFQDESVVDDSQLPKDRFSAERLKGVDSTLKIQPAELGDSAMYLCASSPYWGQTSGNTIYFGEGSWLTVV.

This clonotype was seen only once. The germline gene is not matched at one end of the junction; a read error may be the cause. V and J are TRBV19 and TRBJ1-3, with no clear D. The germline V gene has CDR1 LNHDA and CDR2 SQIVND (reference sequence). The CDR3 length is 13 residues. This CDR3 reads CASTGSSGNTISF. Here the CDR3 DNA reads TGTGCCAGTACCGGGAGCTCTGGAAACACCATATCTTTT. Combining the CDR3 with reference TRBV19 and TRBJ1-3 gives the whole variable domain DGGITQSPKYLFRKEGQNVTLSCEQNLNHDAMYWYRQDPGQGLRLIYYSQIVNDFQKGDIAEGYSVSREKKESFPLTVTSAQKNPTAFYLCASTGSSGNTISFGEGSWLTVV.

In nucleotides, the CDR3 is TGTGCCAGTAGCTCGGGCGTAATGAACACTGAAGCTTTCTTT. It encodes CASSSGVMNTEAFF. V and J are TRBV19 and TRBJ1-1; D call uncertain. This CDR3 has 14 amino acids. The germline gives CDR1 LNHDA, CDR2 SQIVND (reference sequence). The germline V and J ends were trimmed by 6 bases and 0 bases, with 11 bases remaining between them.

This clonotype was seen just once. A junction boundary mismatches the germline segment, possibly from a read error. The chain links TRBV7-2 to TRBJ2-5; D gene ambiguous. The CDR3 spans 13 residues. Germline-derived CDR1 and CDR2 are SGHTA and FQGNSA. Here the CDR3 reads CVSSQHRSETQYF. The CDR3 nucleotides read TGTGTCAGCAGCCAACACCGTTCGGAGACCCAGTACTTC.

At least ten counts were recorded for this clonotype. This chain joins TRBV7-6 and TRBJ2-1; TRBD1 agrees at 9 bases. V gave up 2 bases and J gave up 2 bases; unmatched junction bases: 4. Germline CDR1 SGHVS, CDR2 FNYEAQ. The CDR3 covers 16 residues. CDR3 bases: TGTGCCAGCAGCTTATCGGGGACAGGGACCTACAATGAGCAGTTCTTC. Translated: CASSLSGTGTYNEQFF. Full variable domain (missing parts from reference TRBV7-6 and TRBJ2-1): GAGVSQSPRYKVTKRGQDVALRCDPISGHVSLYWYRQALGQGPEFLTYFNYEAQQDKSGLPNDRFSAERPEGSISTLTIQRTEQRDSAMYRCASSLSGTGTYNEQFFGPGTRLTVL.

This clonotype has at least ten counts. V and J are TRBV12-3 or TRBV12-4 and TRBJ2-3; 7 nucleotides align to TRBD1. This CDR3 is 20 amino acids long. The ends lost 2 bases at V and 2 bases at J; junction bases unmatched: 19. As DNA, the CDR3 is TGTGCCAGCAGTTTACGCGGACAGGACTGGTCCCCTTCACACACAGATACGCAGTATTTT. Its translation is CASSLRGQDWSPSHTDTQYF.

The chain employs TRBV20-1 and TRBJ2-5; 13 nucleotides agree with TRBD2. After removal of 2 bases from V and 5 bases from J, the junction contained 8 bases not matched to a gene. Germline V gene data show CDR1 as DFQATT and CDR2 as SNEGSKA (reference sequence). There are 16 residues in the CDR3. CDR3 residues: CSARKGLAGRPETQYF. For the CDR3, the DNA is TGCAGTGCTAGAAAGGGACTAGCGGGAAGGCCTGAGACCCAGTACTTC.

As for this clonotype: A much larger clone lies one base from this, so it may be a read error. The genes are TRBV5-1 and TRBJ1-1; no definite D call. Germline V gives CDR1 SGHRS, CDR2 YFSETQ. Trimming stripped 3 bases from V and 1 base from J, with 10 bases between. The CDR3 runs 14 residues. CDR3 DNA: TGCGCCAGCAGCTCGAGGACGGAGAACACTGAAGCTTTCTTT. Translating it yields CASSSRTENTEAFF. The full variable domain, in which reference TRBV5-1 and TRBJ1-1 provide the parts outside the CDR3, is KAGVTQTPRYLIKTRGQQVTLSCSPISGHRSVSWYQQTPGQGLQFLFEYFSETQRNKGNFPGRFSGRQFSNSRSEMNVSTLELGDSALYLCASSSRTENTEAFFGQGTRLTVV.

The J gene is TRBJ1-6, the V gene TRBV7-9, with D uncertain. Germline lookup yields CDR1 SEHNR and CDR2 FQNEAQ (reference sequence). The CDR3 extends over 14 amino acids. Trimming took 5 bases from V and 6 from J, leaving 11 bases between them. The CDR3 nucleotides are TGTGCCAGCAGCCACAACAGTGCTAATTCACCCCTCCACTTT. This codes for CASSHNSANSPLHF.

This CDR3 reads CATSARSRLARTDTQYF. For the CDR3, the DNA is TGTGCCACCAGTGCTAGAAGCAGACTAGCCCGCACAGATACGCAGTATTTT. The rearrangement joins TRBV24-1 to TRBJ2-3; 7 bases are a match to TRBD2. The CDR3 totals 17 residues. J lost 1 base, V lost 5 bases, and 11 bases had no gene match. Germline loops: CDR1 KGHDR, CDR2 SFDVKD.

Note on this clonotype: A read error may be the cause here, since a much bigger clone is one base away. The rearrangement uses TRBV9 and TRBJ1-1; D remains unclear. Germline V gene lookup returns CDR1 SGDLS and CDR2 YYNGEE. The CDR3 is 13 amino acids. This CDR3 reads CASSVALNTEASF. In DNA form, the CDR3 reads TGTGCCAGCAGCGTAGCCCTAAACACTGAAGCTTCCTTT.

This clonotype was detected many times. The chain is built from TRBV14 and TRBJ2-7; D may match TRBD1 or TRBD2 (5 bases each). Germline loops: CDR1 SGHDN, CDR2 FVKESK. V lost 1 base, J lost 3 bases, and 16 bases lay in between. The CDR3 consists of 16 residues. The CDR3 nucleotides are TGTGCCAGCAGCCAAGCGGGGCACGTCCTAGGCTACGAGCAGTACTTC. Translated, it gives CASSQAGHVLGYEQYF.

This clonotype was picked up many times. The V gene is TRBV5-1, the J gene TRBJ1-2; the D gene is possibly TRBD1 (6 bases). The CDR3 runs to 17 residues. V dropped 2 bases and J dropped 8 bases, with 25 bases sitting between them. Germline V gene lookup returns CDR1 SGHRS and CDR2 YFSETQ. CDR3 DNA: TGCGCCAGCAGCTTAGGGGGAGAGGTGCGGCAGTCGAGGGGCTACACCTTC. This encodes CASSLGGEVRQSRGYTF.

As regards this clonotype: A read error may be the cause here, since a much bigger clone is one base away. The chain carries TRBV7-2 and TRBJ1-2, with D possibly TRBD1 on 5 matching bases. V dropped 4 bases and J dropped 6 bases, with 15 bases sitting between them. The CDR3 length is 14 residues. Germline V gene data show CDR1 as SGHTA and CDR2 as FQGNSA. CDR3 in DNA: TGTGCCAGCAGCTCCATTACCAGGGTGGATGGCTACACCTTC. Translation gives CASSSITRVDGYTF.

This clonotype occurred many times. This chain links TRBV14 with TRBJ2-1, with 9 bases lining up with TRBD1. Germline V CDR1 and CDR2: SGHDN, FVKESK. The CDR3 spans 15 residues. V trimming: 0 bases; J trimming: 10 bases; junction bases outside the gene matches: 7. CDR3: CASSQEYRGLGEQFF. Written as DNA, the CDR3 is TGTGCCAGCAGCCAAGAGTACAGGGGGCTAGGGGAGCAGTTCTTC.

This chain's CDR3 is CASRTGTGYGKLFF. The CDR3 nucleotides read TGTGCCAGCAGGACCGGGACAGGGTATGGAAAACTGTTTTTT. The rearrangement joins TRBV6-2 or TRBV6-3 to TRBJ1-4; 9 bases are a match to TRBD1. The germline V gene encodes CDR1 MNHEY and CDR2 SVGEGT. The CDR3 spans 14 residues. J lost 10 bases, V lost 6 bases, and 9 bases had no gene match.

The chain couples TRBV15 to TRBJ2-5; 8 bases match TRBD2. Germline CDR1 LNHNV, CDR2 YYDKDF (reference sequence). The J segment lost 5 bases and the V segment lost 1 base, leaving 9 bases of the junction unmatched. The CDR3 consists of 16 residues. The CDR3 protein is CATSRGFGLAFETQYF. DNA for the CDR3: TGTGCCACCAGCAGAGGTTTTGGACTAGCTTTTGAGACCCAGTACTTC.

Ten or more counts support this clonotype. J is TRBJ2-7 and V is TRBV6-1; no firm D call. The CDR3 loop spans 12 amino acids. The ends were cut back, 8 bases at V and 0 bases at J, with 8 bases in the middle. Germline V lookup: CDR1 MNHNS, CDR2 SASEGT. The CDR3 DNA reads as TGTGCCAGCCGGACGGCCTCCTACGAGCAGTACTTC. This codes for CASRTASYEQYF.

The V and J genes are TRBV6-5 and TRBJ2-1; tentatively, D is TRBD2 (6 bases). Trimming removed 2 bases from V and 8 bases from J, with 22 bases in between. Germline V gene sequence: CDR1 MNHEY, CDR2 SVGAGI. This CDR3 spans 17 amino acids. CDR3 bases: TGTGCCAGCAGTTACACCCCCTCGTGGAGGGGTGAATATGAGCAGTTCTTC. Protein: CASSYTPSWRGEYEQFF.